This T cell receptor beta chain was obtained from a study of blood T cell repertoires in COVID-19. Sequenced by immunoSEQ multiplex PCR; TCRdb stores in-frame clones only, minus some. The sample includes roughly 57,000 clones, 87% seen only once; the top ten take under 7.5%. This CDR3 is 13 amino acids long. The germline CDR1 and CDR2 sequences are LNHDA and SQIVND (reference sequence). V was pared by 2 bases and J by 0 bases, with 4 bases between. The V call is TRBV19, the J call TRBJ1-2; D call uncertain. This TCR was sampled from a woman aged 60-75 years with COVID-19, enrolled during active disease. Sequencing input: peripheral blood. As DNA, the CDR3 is TGTGCCAGTAGTATATCTTCTAACTATGGCTACACCTTC. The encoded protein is CASSISSNYGYTF.